A single sample gave rise to the 10 T cell receptor beta chains below, sequenced in a study of a mutant IDH1 vaccine in newly diagnosed glioma. Sequencing used immunoSEQ multiplex PCR; TCRdb keeps in-frame clones, though not all of them. The sample has over 45,000 clones; around 81% are singletons. Their antigens remain unidentified. Time point indicated: week 5, during vaccination. In every dose of vaccine, 300 ug of mutant IDH1 20-mer peptide was given alongside topical imiquimod. The sequencing used PBMCs, collected from a glioma patient whose treatment included an IDH1 peptide vaccine. These receptors were obtained from a man aged 25-45 years with glioma.

The chain employs TRBV28 and TRBJ1-1; tentatively, D is TRBD1 (6 bases). With 6 bases removed from V and 1 base from J, the gap between germline ends came to 15 bases. Germline V gives CDR1 MDHEN, CDR2 SYDVKM. This CDR3 has 15 residues. The CDR3 DNA reads as TGTGCCAGCAGGCACACAGGGTCGGGGAACACTGAAGCTTTCTTT. It is translated as CASRHTGSGNTEAFF.

In regard to this clone: This same CDR3 is encoded by further DNA sequences in the sample. V gene TRBV9 combines with J gene TRBJ2-5, with D perhaps matching TRBD2 (6 bases). Trimming took 4 bases from V and 1 from J, leaving 11 bases between them. The CDR3 has 14 residues. CDR1 is SGDLS, CDR2 YYNGEE, per germline. The CDR3 sequence: CASSSTGLQETQYF. The CDR3 DNA sequence: TGTGCCAGCAGCTCCACGGGACTCCAAGAGACCCAGTACTTC.

The chain couples TRBV4-1 to TRBJ2-5, with 11 bases fitting TRBD2. Per the germline V gene, CDR1 is MGHRA and CDR2 is YSYEKL. CDR3 length equals 18 residues. With V trimmed by 1 base and J by 5 bases, 12 bases remained unmatched. DNA for the CDR3: TGCGCCAGCAGCCAAGCATCTCTAGCGGGGGGCCTCGCGGAGACCCAGTACTTC. Translation gives CASSQASLAGGLAETQYF.

The rearrangement joins TRBV7-6 to TRBJ2-7; 7 bases agree with TRBD1. V shed 1 base and J 3 bases; nucleotides not matched to a gene: 0. CDR1 SGHVS and CDR2 FNYEAQ come from the germline V gene. The CDR3 totals 13 residues. The CDR3 reads CASSLGTGYEQYF. DNA of the CDR3: TGTGCCAGCAGCTTAGGGACAGGCTACGAGCAGTACTTC.

This clone appeared a few times. The CDR3 loop reads CAIKEGKGPLTEAFF. For the CDR3, the DNA is TGTGCCATCAAGGAAGGTAAGGGGCCGCTCACTGAAGCTTTCTTT. The chain combines TRBV10-3 with TRBJ1-1, with D perhaps matching TRBD1 (5 bases). CDR1 is ENHRY and CDR2 is SYGVKD in the germline V gene. V was cut by 7 bases and J by 4 bases, with 19 bases left in between. This CDR3 comprises 15 residues.

This sequence joins TRBV6-4 and TRBJ2-1; 7 nucleotides match TRBD1. The junction had 0 bases not matched to a gene; V was cut back by 2 bases and J by 5 bases. This CDR3 contains 13 residues. Germline assignment: CDR1 MRHNA and CDR2 SNTAGT. This CDR3 reads CASSDRGHNEQFF. The CDR3 coding sequence is TGTGCCAGCAGTGACAGGGGGCACAATGAGCAGTTCTTC.

The rearrangement links TRBV5-1 to TRBJ1-6; tentatively, D is TRBD1 (5 bases). The CDR3 length is 16 residues. In germline, CDR1 is SGHRS, CDR2 YFSETQ. V gave up 0 bases and J gave up 3 bases, with 10 bases separating them. CDR3 sequence reads: CASSLDGGDYNSPLHF. CDR3 DNA sequence: TGCGCCAGCAGCTTGGATGGGGGTGACTATAATTCACCCCTCCACTTT.

The CDR3 protein is CASSSTQGAYEQYF. As DNA, the CDR3 is TGTGCCAGTAGTTCCACACAGGGGGCTTACGAGCAGTACTTC. This chain connects TRBV19 to TRBJ2-7; TRBD1 aligns across 9 bases. The germline CDR1 and CDR2 sequences are LNHDA and SQIVND (reference sequence). Unmatched junction bases numbered 6, after V lost 5 bases and J lost 4 bases. The CDR3 extends over 14 amino acids. The full variable domain, in which reference TRBV19 and TRBJ2-7 provide the parts outside the CDR3, is DGGITQSPKYLFRKEGQNVTLSCEQNLNHDAMYWYRQDPGQGLRLIYYSQIVNDFQKGDIAEGYSVSREKKESFPLTVTSAQKNPTAFYLCASSSTQGAYEQYFGPGTRLTVT.

V is TRBV6-6 and J is TRBJ1-6; tentatively, D is TRBD1 (6 bases). Trimming left V 6 bases short and J 5 bases short, with 11 bases between. CDR1 is MNHNY and CDR2 is SVGAGI in the germline V gene (reference sequence). The CDR3 contains 14 residues. The CDR3 region is CASSLTGNNSPLHF. The CDR3 region has the DNA TGTGCCAGCAGCTTGACAGGCAATAATTCACCCCTCCACTTT.

This clone was found once. The V and J genes are TRBV21-1 and TRBJ2-7; TRBD2, the D gene given by the table, was not confirmed from the DNA. TRBV21-1 is assigned pseudogene status. The CDR3 has 14 residues. The CDR3 coding sequence is TGTGCCAGCATCCCCGGGATGCAGTCCTACGAGCAGTACTTC. Translating gives CASIPGMQSYEQYF.